This TCR beta chain was sequenced during a study of Ad26.COV2.S vaccination and SARS-CoV-2 variants. Study results and caveats: Vaccine and placebo groups showed comparable non-spike TCR breadth.

TCRdb's copy holds only in-frame clones and misses some; the assay was immunoSEQ multiplex PCR. Among a few hundred thousand clones, 80% to 90% were seen once, and the ten largest hold approximately 3.3%. The CDR3 loop spans 14 amino acids. Trimming cost V 6 bases and J 1 base; bases outside gene matches: 3. Germline V gene data show CDR1 as ENHRY and CDR2 as SYGVKD. Notes on this clone: Its antigen is not identified.

The treatment was: some 20 received Ad26.COV2.S at low or high dose, single or two shots; roughly 5 received placebo; per-sample allocation not given. Samples analyzed were those drawn on day 63 after the first vaccine or placebo injection. It was an adult aged 18-55 years in Boston who was the donor. The chain combines TRBV10-3 with TRBJ2-7, with 10 positions matching TRBD1. The TCR sequence derives from a person aged 18-65 years who received the Ad26.COV2.S COVID-19 vaccine or a placebo. The sequences come from peripheral blood, collected in a trial of Ad26.COV2.S vaccine versus placebo. Here the CDR3 reads CAIRGDRGSYEQYF. The CDR3, as DNA: TGTGCCATCAGGGGGGACAGGGGATCCTACGAGCAGTACTTC.